This T cell receptor beta chain is drawn from a study of blood T cells in healthy people across ages. Peripheral blood, 9.5 to 10 milliliters per donor, was collected. No fewer than 6 micrograms of total RNA were isolated from every sample. This CDR3 has 13 amino acids. Looked up from germline, CDR1 is MGHRA and CDR2 is YSYEKL. Unmatched junction bases numbered 4, after V lost 3 bases and J lost 10 bases. This clonotype appeared a single time. A second PCR of roughly 7 to 11 cycles used a sample-barcoded 5' primer and a J-beta primer mix. TCRdb called the 5' RACE reads again in MiXCR, with one record for every CDR3 protein. The sample includes 1,800,000 or so distinct CDR3 sequences, roughly two fifths seen only once; the top ten take about 21%.

The receptor was isolated from a human donor in good health. The chain is built from TRBV4-1 and TRBJ2-1; 9 nucleotides agree with TRBD1. Sequenced material: blood. In DNA form, the CDR3 reads TGCGCCAGCAGCCAGATCACAGGGGGCGAGCAGTTCTTC. Encoded protein: CASSQITGGEQFF.